This T cell receptor (beta chain) was observed in a study of OX40 agonist ivuxolimab in advanced cancers. Clones were read by immunoSEQ multiplex PCR, and TCRdb kept only the in-frame ones, dropping some. The top ten clones hold 15% to 25% of a sample with 25,000 to 35,000 clones, around 83% of them seen once. The CDR3 loop spans 15 amino acids. V gave up 5 bases and J gave up 1 base; unmatched junction bases: 4. Germline V gene data show CDR1 as KGHSH and CDR2 as LQKENI. This TCR derives from an adult with an advanced solid tumor such as melanoma, head and neck, liver or kidney cancer. The chain combines TRBV18 with TRBJ2-7; TRBD1 aligns across 11 bases. The source was CD4+ or CD8+ T cells sorted from blood, collected in a trial of the OX40 agonist ivuxolimab. The CDR3, as DNA: TGTGCCAGCTCAAGCCGGGACAGGGGGTCCTACGAGCAGTACTTC. Its protein is CASSSRDRGSYEQYF.